The next 27 T cell receptor beta chains were all read from a single sample in a study of T cell repertoires in cytomegalovirus infection (dated by TCRdb to about 2019). These reads were obtained on an Illumina HiSeq 1500. Clones were called with MiXCR by TCRdb after fastp trimmed the public reads at Q25, and only in-frame beta chains were retained. Records with the same CDR3 protein are collapsed into one entry carrying the most frequent genes and DNA. Present in this sample are about 240,000 distinct CDR3 sequences, over 9% of which were seen just once. Jointly, the top ten make up 1.5% to 2% of the sample. What was sequenced was PBMCs. The receptor source for this set is a human donor in good health (CMV status not recorded). Some clones in this sample may be carry-over from other donors' samples.

This clonotype was observed a few times. The J gene is TRBJ1-5, the V gene TRBV19; 8 nucleotides match TRBD1. Germline CDR1 reads LNHDA; CDR2 reads SQIVND (reference sequence). The V gene end was trimmed by 5 bases and the J gene end by 5 bases; junction bases not matched to a gene: 8. The CDR3 runs 15 residues. CDR3 sequence: CASSDNYRGDQPQHF. The CDR3 bases are TGTGCCAGTAGTGACAATTACAGGGGGGATCAGCCCCAGCATTTT.

This clonotype was detected ten times or more. This rearrangement joins TRBV7-8 to TRBJ2-1, with 8 bases matching TRBD2. Trimming at V came to 4 bases and at J to 6 bases, leaving 17 bases not matched to a gene. Germline V gives CDR1 SGHVS, CDR2 FQNEAQ. The CDR3 covers 18 residues. CDR3 residues: CASSYTAFSGVAGNEQFF. In nucleotides, the CDR3 is TGTGCCAGCAGCTACACGGCCTTTAGCGGGGTGGCGGGCAATGAGCAGTTCTTC. Together with reference TRBV7-8 and TRBJ2-1, the CDR3 gives the full variable domain: GAGVSQSPRYKVAKRGQDVALRCDPISGHVSLFWYQQALGQGPEFLTYFQNEAQLDKSGLPSDRFFAERPEGSVSTLKIQRTQQEDSAVYLCASSYTAFSGVAGNEQFFGPGTRLTVL.

CDR3 protein: CASTLGGELFF. For the CDR3, the DNA is TGTGCCAGCACCCTCGGCGGGGAGCTGTTTTTT. This chain joins TRBV6-2 or TRBV6-3 and TRBJ2-2; D uncertain. The germline gives CDR1 MNHEY, CDR2 SVGEGT. The CDR3 is made up of 11 amino acids. Trimming pared 7 bases from V and 7 bases from J, leaving 7 bases between.

This clonotype was detected a few times. This chain uses TRBV7-6 with TRBJ1-1; D is uncertain. V lost 5 bases, J lost 11 bases, and 15 bases lay in between. The germline gives CDR1 SGHVS, CDR2 FNYEAQ. This CDR3 is 12 amino acids long. The DNA of the CDR3 is TGTGCCAGCAGCCCATCCAAGCTGCTGGCTTTCTTT. Translated, it gives CASSPSKLLAFF.

Only a few counts were recorded for this clonotype. The CDR3 bases are TGCAGCGTTGAAGGGACCAATTCACCCCTCCACTTT. Amino acid sequence: CSVEGTNSPLHF. The rearrangement uses TRBV29-1 and TRBJ1-6; D uncertain. Trimming removed 1 base at V and 7 bases at J, with 5 bases between. Germline V gives CDR1 SQVTM, CDR2 ANQGSEA. This CDR3 is 12 amino acids long.

This clonotype came up a few times. J is TRBJ1-2 and V is TRBV6-4, with D tentatively TRBD1 (5 bases). CDR1 and CDR2 from the germline V gene are MRHNA and SNTAGT. The CDR3 is 12 residues long. The V end was cut by 0 bases, the J end by 8 bases, with 7 bases between. CDR3 DNA: TGTGCCAGCAGTGACTCGGGGGTCGGCTACACCTTC. Its protein product is CASSDSGVGYTF.

The chain uses TRBV29-1 and TRBJ2-6; TRBD1 might be the D (6 bases). Germline CDR1 reads SQVTM; CDR2 reads ANQGSEA. V lost 7 bases and J 3 bases, leaving 10 bases between the germline ends. The CDR3 has 13 amino acids. The CDR3 protein is CSATGIGANVLTF. The CDR3 DNA sequence: TGCAGCGCAACAGGGATTGGGGCCAACGTCCTGACTTTC.

This clonotype was recorded many times. The V call is TRBV7-3, the J call TRBJ2-3; a weak D match, TRBD2 (6 bases). CDR1 SGHTA and CDR2 FQGTGA come from the germline V gene. Trimming pared 5 bases from V and 4 bases from J, leaving 19 bases between. The CDR3 loop spans 16 amino acids. The chain's CDR3 is CASSLSGGTGSDTQYF. CDR3 sequence (DNA): TGTGCCAGCAGCCTCTCGGGCGGGACCGGGTCAGATACGCAGTATTTT.

This clonotype was counted ten times or more. V gene TRBV6-6 combines with J gene TRBJ2-3; either TRBD1 or TRBD2 may supply D (6 bases each). CDR3 length: 14 residues. Germline V lookup: CDR1 MNHNY, CDR2 SVGAGI (reference sequence). The V end lost 7 bases, the J end lost 1 base, and 12 bases lay between the germline ends. CDR3 in amino acids: CASTPRGGTDTQYF. CDR3 coding DNA: TGTGCCAGCACTCCAAGGGGGGGCACAGATACGCAGTATTTT.

This clonotype was detected only a few times. V gene TRBV6-2 or TRBV6-3 combines with J gene TRBJ1-1; D gene uncertain. The CDR3 loop spans 14 amino acids. Germline values: CDR1 MNHEY, CDR2 SVGEGT. Trimming cost V 0 bases and J 6 bases, with 11 bases left between them. This CDR3 is CASSYSFPNSEAFF. The CDR3 DNA reads TGTGCCAGCAGTTACTCGTTCCCTAACTCTGAAGCTTTCTTT.

The chain combines TRBV6-2 or TRBV6-3 with TRBJ2-2; the D is unclear. This CDR3 has 14 residues. Germline-derived CDR1 and CDR2 are MNHEY and SVGEGT. V dropped 7 bases and J dropped 7 bases, with 16 bases sitting between them. CDR3 DNA sequence: TGTGCCAGCAAGATGACGCCTCCTGGCGGGGAGCTGTTTTTT. Amino acid sequence: CASKMTPPGGELFF.

This chain uses TRBV24-1 with TRBJ2-2; 7 bases match TRBD2. The V gene end was trimmed by 9 bases and the J gene end by 3 bases; junction bases not matched to a gene: 6. The CDR3 contains 14 residues. Per germline, CDR1 KGHDR and CDR2 SFDVKD. CDR3 DNA: TGTGCCACCCGTGGGGGAGGGGACACCGGGGAGCTGTTTTTT. Translated: CATRGGGDTGELFF.

This clonotype was observed a handful of times. V is TRBV11-2 and J is TRBJ2-1; no clear D. V gave up 0 bases and J gave up 9 bases, with 9 bases separating them. Germline CDR1 SGHAT, CDR2 FQNNGV. CDR3 size: 13 residues. The chain's CDR3 is CASSLDRLGEQFF. CDR3 coding DNA: TGTGCCAGCAGCTTAGACAGGTTAGGTGAGCAGTTCTTC.

In this sample, this clonotype turned up many times. The chain couples TRBV20-1 to TRBJ2-5; 9 bases are shared with TRBD2. The CDR3 runs to 15 residues. Germline CDR1 is DFQATT and CDR2 is SNEGSKA (reference sequence). V shed 3 bases, J shed 2 bases, and the junction held 7 bases outside the gene matches. The CDR3 DNA sequence: TGCAGTGCTAGCCCCGCTAGCGGGGTGCAAGAGACCCAGTACTTC. It translates to CSASPASGVQETQYF.

This clonotype was detected ten times or more. The chain carries TRBV7-2 and TRBJ2-5; TRBD2 matches 8 bases. CDR1 and CDR2 (germline): SGHTA, FQGNSA. The CDR3 runs 17 residues. The J segment lost 4 bases and the V segment lost 1 base, leaving 11 bases of the junction unmatched. CDR3 bases: TGTGCCAGCAGCTTAGGGGGCTTGCGGGGGGTTGGAGAGACCCAGTACTTC. Translation: CASSLGGLRGVGETQYF.

This clonotype was seen many times. The V and J genes are TRBV25-1 and TRBJ2-7; D is ambiguous. Germline assignment: CDR1 MGHDK and CDR2 SYGVNS. Between the trimmed V and J ends, which lost 1 base and 6 bases, there was a span of 10 bases. CDR3 length: 13 residues. The CDR3 sequence: CASSEFLAIEQYF. The CDR3 DNA reads as TGTGCCAGCAGTGAATTTCTGGCTATCGAGCAGTACTTC.

The chain carries TRBV19 and TRBJ1-6; D is undetermined. This CDR3 is built from 12 residues. V lost 8 bases and J 5 bases, leaving 7 bases between the germline ends. Germline lookup yields CDR1 LNHDA and CDR2 SQIVND (reference sequence). This CDR3 is CASATNNSPLHF. The DNA for the CDR3 is TGTGCCAGTGCGACAAATAATTCACCCCTCCACTTT.

This clonotype was found a few times. Here the CDR3 reads CSVRVGLNTEAFF. DNA of the CDR3: TGCAGCGTTCGGGTGGGATTGAACACTGAAGCTTTCTTT. The chain uses TRBV29-1 and TRBJ1-1; D uncertain. The V gene's germline CDR1 is SQVTM and CDR2 ANQGSEA. CDR3 length equals 13 residues. V lost 5 bases to trimming and J lost 0 bases, with 10 bases between them. Based on the CDR3 plus reference TRBV29-1 and TRBJ1-1, the full variable domain is SAVISQKPSRDICQRGTSLTIQCQVDSQVTMMFWYRQQPGQSLTLIATANQGSEATYESGFVIDKFPISRPNLTFSTLTVSNMSPEDSSIYLCSVRVGLNTEAFFGQGTRLTVV.

V gene TRBV2 combines with J gene TRBJ1-3, with D possibly matching TRBD1 (5 bases). This CDR3 contains 16 residues. Germline V gene sequence: CDR1 SNHLY, CDR2 FYNNEI. Trimming left V 7 bases short and J 4 bases short, with 20 bases between. The CDR3 is CASTLTAGGPGNTIYF. CDR3 DNA: TGTGCCAGCACCCTAACCGCGGGGGGACCGGGAAACACCATATATTTT.

In this sample, this clonotype turned up many times. The J gene is TRBJ1-1, the V gene TRBV12-3 or TRBV12-4, with 7 nucleotides matching TRBD1. This CDR3 is built from 13 residues. The V segment lost 0 bases and the J segment 6 bases; nucleotides outside the gene matches: 1. CDR3 loop: CASSLAQGAEAFF. The CDR3 DNA sequence: TGTGCCAGCAGTTTAGCGCAGGGGGCTGAAGCTTTCTTT.

The chain recombines TRBV2 with TRBJ2-1, with a tentative D call TRBD1 (6 bases). With 3 bases removed from V and 6 bases from J, the gap between germline ends came to 12 bases. Per germline, CDR1 SNHLY and CDR2 FYNNEI. This CDR3 is built from 14 residues. This chain's CDR3 is CASSDNRVINEQFF. The DNA for the CDR3 is TGTGCCAGCAGTGACAACAGGGTGATCAATGAGCAGTTCTTC. The variable domain in full, with the rest retrieved from reference TRBV2 and TRBJ2-1, is EPEVTQTPSHQVTQMGQEVILRCVPISNHLYFYWYRQILGQKVEFLVSFYNNEISEKSEIFDDQFSVERPDGSNFTLKIRSTKLEDSAMYFCASSDNRVINEQFFGPGTRLTVL.

There are many counts of this clonotype. This chain joins TRBV5-4 and TRBJ2-1; 10 bases map to TRBD2. CDR1 SGHNT and CDR2 YYREEE come from the germline V gene (reference sequence). Losses at the gene ends were 1 base for V and 7 bases for J; bases not matched to a gene: 5. This CDR3 comprises 15 residues. The CDR3 nucleotides read TGTGCCAGCAGCTTGACTAGCGGGGCGGGAAATGAGCAGTTCTTC. Translated, it gives CASSLTSGAGNEQFF. The variable domain in full, with the rest retrieved from reference TRBV5-4 and TRBJ2-1, is ETGVTQSPTHLIKTRGQQVTLRCSSQSGHNTVSWYQQALGQGPQFIFQYYREEENGRGNFPPRFSGLQFPNYSSELNVNALELDDSALYLCASSLTSGAGNEQFFGPGTRLTVL.

The rearrangement joins TRBV18 to TRBJ2-3; 9 bases fit TRBD2. Trimming removed 6 bases from V and 5 bases from J; junction bases left unmatched: 15. This CDR3 contains 17 residues. Germline CDR1 is KGHSH and CDR2 is LQKENI. CDR3 in amino acids: CASSPIMAGGPGDTQYF. The CDR3, as DNA: TGTGCCAGCTCCCCGATTATGGCGGGGGGGCCGGGAGATACGCAGTATTTT.

This clonotype occurred many times. J is TRBJ2-5 and V is TRBV7-2, with 10 bases fitting TRBD2. Germline-derived CDR1 and CDR2 are SGHTA and FQGNSA. This CDR3 comprises 15 residues. The trim removed 4 bases at V and 9 bases at J, leaving 11 bases unmatched. CDR3 loop: CASSSQLAGSGAQYF. The DNA for the CDR3 is TGTGCCAGCAGCTCTCAACTAGCGGGGTCCGGGGCCCAGTACTTC.

This clonotype was detected ten times or more. The genes are TRBV4-1 and TRBJ1-4; D unclear. Deletions cut 0 bases from V and 6 bases from J, with 11 bases between. The germline gives CDR1 MGHRA, CDR2 YSYEKL. CDR3 size: 15 residues. CDR3 nucleotides: TGCGCCAGCAGCCAAGAGGAGGGTACGGATGAAAAACTGTTTTTT. It translates to CASSQEEGTDEKLFF.

This clonotype was observed a handful of times. This rearrangement joins TRBV6-2 or TRBV6-3 to TRBJ1-1; no reliable D call. Trimming took 4 bases from V and 0 from J, leaving 6 bases between them. This CDR3 is built from 13 residues. Germline V gene sequence: CDR1 MNHEY, CDR2 SVGEGT. The CDR3 region is CASSSPMNTEAFF. The CDR3 nucleotides read TGTGCCAGCAGTTCCCCAATGAACACTGAAGCTTTCTTT.

This clonotype was found many times. The chain uses TRBV6-2 or TRBV6-3 and TRBJ2-5; TRBD2 matches at 8 bases. Trimming at V came to 5 bases and at J to 4 bases, leaving 0 bases not matched to a gene. The V gene's germline CDR1 is MNHEY and CDR2 SVGEGT. The CDR3 length is 12 residues. The DNA for the CDR3 is TGTGCCAGCAGTGGGACTAGAGAGACCCAGTACTTC. The encoded protein is CASSGTRETQYF.